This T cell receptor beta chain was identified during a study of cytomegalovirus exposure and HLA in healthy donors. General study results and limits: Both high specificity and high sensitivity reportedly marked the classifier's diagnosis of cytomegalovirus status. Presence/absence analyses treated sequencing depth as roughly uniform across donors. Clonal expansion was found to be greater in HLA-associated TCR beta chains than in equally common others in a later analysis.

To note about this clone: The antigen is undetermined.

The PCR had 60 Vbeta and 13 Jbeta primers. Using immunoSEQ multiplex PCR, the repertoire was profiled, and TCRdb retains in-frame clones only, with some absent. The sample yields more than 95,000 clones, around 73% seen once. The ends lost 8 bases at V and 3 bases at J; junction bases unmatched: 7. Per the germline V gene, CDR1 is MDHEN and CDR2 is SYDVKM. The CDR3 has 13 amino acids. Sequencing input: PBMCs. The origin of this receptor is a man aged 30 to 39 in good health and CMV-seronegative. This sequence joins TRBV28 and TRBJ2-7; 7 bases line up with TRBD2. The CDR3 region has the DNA TGTGCCAGCCTCGGGAGGAGAAACTACGAGCAGTACTTC. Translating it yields CASLGRRNYEQYF. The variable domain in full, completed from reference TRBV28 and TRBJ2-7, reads DVKVTQSSRYLVKRTGEKVFLECVQDMDHENMFWYRQDPGLGLRLIYFSYDVKMKEKGDIPEGYSVSREKKERFSLILESASTNQTSMYLCASLGRRNYEQYFGPGTRLTVT.